The 4 T cell receptor beta chains presented below share a single source sample, sequenced in a study of CD8 T cells in Susac syndrome. An input of roughly 0.5 to 1 ug of RNA was subjected to reverse transcription using random hexamers. TCRdb reprocessed the immunoSEQ multiplex PCR reads via MiXCR and lists one record per CDR3 protein. This table has 400,000 or so distinct CDR3 sequences, approximately 85% appearing once. Input material: CD8+ T cells from PBMCs. The origin of the receptors is a human donor with multiple sclerosis.

This clonotype was observed once. The V call is TRBV25-1, the J call TRBJ2-7, with 9 bases identical to TRBD1. Trimming took 4 bases from V and 6 from J; bases not matched to a gene: 7. Germline V gene sequence: CDR1 MGHDK, CDR2 SYGVNS. The CDR3 extends over 14 amino acids. The CDR3 loop is CASSGGTGYAEQYF. CDR3 DNA sequence: TGTGCCAGCAGTGGTGGGACAGGGTATGCCGAGCAGTACTTC.

The rearrangement uses TRBV27 and TRBJ1-5; no clear D gene. The CDR3 totals 16 residues. Germline loops: CDR1 MNHEY, CDR2 SMNVEV (reference sequence). The V and J ends lost 4 bases and 3 bases respectively, with 16 bases between them. This chain's CDR3 is CASSSAGPTSNQPQHF. The CDR3 coding sequence is TGTGCCAGCAGTTCTGCCGGGCCAACTTCCAATCAGCCCCAGCATTTT.

This chain uses TRBV5-4 with TRBJ1-1; D unresolved. Trimming pared 4 bases from V and 5 bases from J, leaving 12 bases between. Germline-derived CDR1 and CDR2 are SGHNT and YYREEE (reference sequence). The CDR3 has 13 residues. Here the CDR3 DNA reads TGTGCCAGCAGCGTCCCATTGATAACTGAAGCTTTCTTT. It yields the protein CASSVPLITEAFF.

This chain joins TRBV9 and TRBJ2-7; D assignment may be TRBD1 or TRBD2 (5 bases each). The CDR3 runs to 17 residues. Germline CDR1 SGDLS, CDR2 YYNGEE. V was clipped by 3 bases and J by 2 bases, with 21 bases between them. The CDR3 nucleotides are TGTGCCAGCAGCGGATACGCCGGGACCTCAGGACCCTACGAGCAGTACTTC. Encoded protein: CASSGYAGTSGPYEQYF.